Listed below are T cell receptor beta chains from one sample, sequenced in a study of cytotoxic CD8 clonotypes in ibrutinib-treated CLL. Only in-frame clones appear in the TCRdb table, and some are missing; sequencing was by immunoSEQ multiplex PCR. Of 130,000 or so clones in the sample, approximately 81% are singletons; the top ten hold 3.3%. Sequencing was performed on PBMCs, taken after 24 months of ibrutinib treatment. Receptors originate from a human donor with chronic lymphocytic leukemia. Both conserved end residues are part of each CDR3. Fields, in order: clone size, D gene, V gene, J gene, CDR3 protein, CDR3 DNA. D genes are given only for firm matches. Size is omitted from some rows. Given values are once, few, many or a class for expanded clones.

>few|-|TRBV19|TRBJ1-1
CASSMPPTEEAFF
TGTGCCAGTAGTATGCCTCCGACAGAGGAAGCTTTCTTT
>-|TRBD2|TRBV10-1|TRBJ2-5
CASSVGLAGGLQETQYF
TGCGCCAGCAGTGTAGGACTAGCGGGGGGGCTTCAAGAGACCCAGTACTTC
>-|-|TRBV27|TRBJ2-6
CASRARGEVANVLTF
TGTGCCAGCAGGGCCAGGGGAGAAGTGGCCAACGTCCTGACTTTC
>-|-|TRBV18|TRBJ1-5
CASSPTRAPNQPQHF
TGTGCCAGCTCACCAACCAGAGCTCCAAATCAGCCCCAGCATTTT
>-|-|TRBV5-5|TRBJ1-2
CASSLAPDSFEDTF
TGTGCCAGCAGCTTGGCCCCGGACTCTTTCGAGGACACCTTC
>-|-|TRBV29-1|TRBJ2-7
CSVEDRGGLEQYF
TGCAGCGTTGAAGATCGAGGCGGGCTCGAGCAGTACTTC
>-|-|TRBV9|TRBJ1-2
CASSLPGTNYGYTF
TGTGCCAGCAGCCTCCCCGGGACCAACTATGGCTACACCTTC
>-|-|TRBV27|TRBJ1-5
CASSPLGVGNQPQHF
TGTGCCAGCAGCCCCCTGGGGGTCGGCAATCAGCCCCAGCATTTT
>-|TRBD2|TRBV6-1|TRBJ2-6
CASRETGGSGANVLTF
TGTGCCAGCAGGGAAACGGGGGGCTCTGGGGCCAACGTCCTGACTTTC
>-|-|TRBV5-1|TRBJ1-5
CASSYGTGVSQPQHF
TGCGCCAGCAGCTACGGTACGGGGGTGAGCCAGCCCCAGCATTTT
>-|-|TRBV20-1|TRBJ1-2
CSARTVDGYTF
TGCAGTGCTAGGACAGTAGATGGCTACACCTTC
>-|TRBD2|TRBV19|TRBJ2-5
CASTKSSGGQETQYF
TGTGCCAGTACCAAATCTAGCGGGGGGCAAGAGACCCAGTACTTC
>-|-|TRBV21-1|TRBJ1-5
CASSTGSNRVLDSNQPQHF
TGTGCCAGCAGCACTGGCTCAAACAGGGTTTTGGATAGCAATCAGCCCCAGCATTTT
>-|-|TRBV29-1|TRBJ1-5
CSVRGGFGQPQHF
TGCAGCGTTCGCGGGGGGTTTGGTCAGCCCCAGCATTTT
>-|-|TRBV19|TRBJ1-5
CASSRAWANSNQPQHF
TGTGCCAGTAGTAGGGCATGGGCAAATAGCAATCAGCCCCAGCATTTT
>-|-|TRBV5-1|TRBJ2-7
CASSRPSAEQYF
TGCGCCAGCAGTCGACCATCTGCCGAGCAGTACTTC
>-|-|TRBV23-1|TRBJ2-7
CASSQYRVQNHYEQYF
TGCGCCAGCAGTCAATACCGGGTCCAAAACCACTACGAGCAGTACTTC
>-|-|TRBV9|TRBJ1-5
CASSVDQGNSNQPQHF
TGTGCCAGCAGCGTAGATCAAGGAAATAGCAATCAGCCCCAGCATTTT
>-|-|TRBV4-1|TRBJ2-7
CASSRGNEQYF
TGCGCCAGCAGCCGCGGTAACGAGCAGTACTTC
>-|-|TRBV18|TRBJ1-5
CASSPTPMTVASPQHF
TGTGCCAGCTCACCTACCCCAATGACAGTAGCTTCGCCCCAGCATTTT
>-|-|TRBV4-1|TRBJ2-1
CASSQEGQGRYNEQFF
TGCGCCAGCAGCCAAGAGGGTCAGGGTCGGTATAATGAGCAGTTCTTC
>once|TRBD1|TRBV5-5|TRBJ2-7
CASSSKQGAMGEQYF
TGTGCCAGCAGCTCAAAACAGGGGGCGATGGGTGAGCAGTACTTC
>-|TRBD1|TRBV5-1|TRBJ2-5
CASSLGGTAQETQYF
TGCGCCAGCAGCTTGGGGGGGACAGCCCAAGAGACCCAGTACTTC
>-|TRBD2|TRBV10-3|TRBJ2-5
CAISESSGGAVETQYF
TGTGCCATCAGTGAAAGTAGCGGGGGGGCCGTAGAGACCCAGTACTTC
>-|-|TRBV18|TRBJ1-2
CASSPPGKYNYGYTF
TGTGCCAGCTCACCTCCGGGAAAATATAACTATGGCTACACCTTC
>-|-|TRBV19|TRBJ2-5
CASRRLGGLETQYF
TGTGCCAGTAGGCGTTTAGGGGGGTTGGAGACCCAGTACTTC
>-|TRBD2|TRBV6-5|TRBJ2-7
CASSYRAGGPLEQYF
TGTGCCAGCAGTTACAGGGCGGGGGGGCCCCTCGAGCAGTACTTC
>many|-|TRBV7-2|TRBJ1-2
CASSGYGTREYGYTF
TGTGCCAGCAGCGGTTACGGAACGAGGGAATATGGCTACACCTTC
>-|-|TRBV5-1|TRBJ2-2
CASSSGAANTGELFF
TGCGCCAGCAGCTCCGGGGCCGCGAACACCGGGGAGCTGTTTTTT
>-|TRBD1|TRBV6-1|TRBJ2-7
CASRGPGQTYEQYF
TGTGCCAGCAGAGGACCGGGACAGACATACGAGCAGTACTTC
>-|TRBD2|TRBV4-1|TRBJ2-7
CASSQDPPSGLYEQYF
TGCGCCAGCAGCCAAGATCCGCCTAGCGGGTTATACGAGCAGTACTTC
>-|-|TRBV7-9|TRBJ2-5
CASSSLMGAAQTQYF
TGTGCCAGCAGCTCCCTGATGGGGGCGGCTCAGACCCAGTACTTC
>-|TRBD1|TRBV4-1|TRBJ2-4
CASSQNRGLNIQYF
TGCGCCAGCAGCCAAAACAGGGGGCTAAACATTCAGTACTTC
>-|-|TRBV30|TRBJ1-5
CAWSPGGGRGNQPQHF
TGTGCCTGGAGTCCCGGCGGGGGTAGGGGCAATCAGCCCCAGCATTTT
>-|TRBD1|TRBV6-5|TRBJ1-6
CASSYGDREHSPLHF
TGTGCCAGCAGTTACGGGGACAGGGAACATTCACCCCTCCACTTT
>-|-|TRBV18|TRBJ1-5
CASSPGRGNQPQHF
TGTGCCAGCTCACCAGGCAGGGGAAATCAGCCCCAGCATTTT
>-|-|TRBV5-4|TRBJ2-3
CASSLEEFDTQYF
TGTGCCAGCAGCTTGGAGGAGTTTGATACGCAGTATTTT
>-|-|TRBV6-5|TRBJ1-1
CASSYRNTEAFF
TGTGCCAGCAGTTACCGGAACACTGAAGCTTTCTTT
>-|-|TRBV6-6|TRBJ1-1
CASSYGRIKNTEAFF
TGTGCCAGCAGTTATGGGCGCATAAAGAACACTGAAGCTTTCTTT
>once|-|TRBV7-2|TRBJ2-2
CASSLVYGTGELFF
TGTGCCAGCAGCTTAGTATACGGCACCGGGGAGCTGTTTTTT
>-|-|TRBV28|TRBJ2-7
CASRSFRYEQYF
TGTGCCAGCCGATCGTTCCGCTACGAGCAGTACTTC
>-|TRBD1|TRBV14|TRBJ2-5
CASSQGQGAGETQYF
TGTGCCAGCAGCCAAGGACAGGGGGCGGGAGAGACCCAGTACTTC
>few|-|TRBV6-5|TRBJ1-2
CASRPPGSGYTF
TGTGCCAGCAGACCCCCAGGCAGTGGCTACACCTTC
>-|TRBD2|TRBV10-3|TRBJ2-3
CATRGVSTDTQYF
TGTGCCACCCGGGGGGTTAGCACAGATACGCAGTATTTT
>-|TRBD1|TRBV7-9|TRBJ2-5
CASSPHGGTGGSEKTQYF
TGTGCCAGCAGCCCTCACGGGGGGACAGGGGGTAGCGAAAAGACCCAGTACTTC
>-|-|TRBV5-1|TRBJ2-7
CASSLGPEPSYEQYF
TGCGCCAGCAGCTTGGGACCCGAACCCTCCTACGAGCAGTACTTC
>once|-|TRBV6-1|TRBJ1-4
CASSESFGEKLFF
TGTGCCAGCAGTGAAAGCTTTGGGGAAAAACTGTTTTTT
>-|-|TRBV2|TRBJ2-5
CASSVIGQGRETQYF
TGTGCCAGCAGTGTTATCGGACAAGGCAGGGAAACCCAGTACTTC
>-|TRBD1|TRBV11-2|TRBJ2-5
CASSYNTGGQETQYF
TGTGCCAGCAGCTATAACACAGGGGGTCAAGAGACCCAGTACTTC
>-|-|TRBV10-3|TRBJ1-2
CAISESRGYGYTF
TGTGCCATCAGTGAGTCTCGAGGGTACGGCTACACCTTC
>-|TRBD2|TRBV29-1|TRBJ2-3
CSVPERGGVADTQYF
TGCAGCGTACCCGAGCGGGGGGGCGTGGCAGATACGCAGTATTTT
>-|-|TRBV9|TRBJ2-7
CASSVVGGPSEQYF
TGTGCCAGCAGCGTAGTGGGGGGCCCCTCCGAGCAGTACTTC